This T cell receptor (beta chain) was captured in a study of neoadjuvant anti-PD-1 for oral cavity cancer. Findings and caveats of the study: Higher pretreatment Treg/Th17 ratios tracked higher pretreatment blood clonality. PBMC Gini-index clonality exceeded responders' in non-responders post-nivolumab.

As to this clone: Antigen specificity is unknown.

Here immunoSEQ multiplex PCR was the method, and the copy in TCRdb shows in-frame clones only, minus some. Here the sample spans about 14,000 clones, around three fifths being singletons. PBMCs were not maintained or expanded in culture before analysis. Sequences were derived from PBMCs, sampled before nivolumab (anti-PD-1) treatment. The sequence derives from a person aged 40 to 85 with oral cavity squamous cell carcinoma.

The CDR3 sequence: CASRDETGALNEAFF. The CDR3 region has the DNA TGTGCCAGCAGAGACGAAACAGGGGCCCTGAATGAAGCTTTCTTT. The chain links TRBV2 to TRBJ1-1, with TRBD1 matching 7 bases. The CDR3 totals 15 residues. V lost 6 bases to trimming and J lost 7 bases; unmatched junction nucleotides: 14. Germline CDR1 and CDR2: SNHLY and FYNNEI.